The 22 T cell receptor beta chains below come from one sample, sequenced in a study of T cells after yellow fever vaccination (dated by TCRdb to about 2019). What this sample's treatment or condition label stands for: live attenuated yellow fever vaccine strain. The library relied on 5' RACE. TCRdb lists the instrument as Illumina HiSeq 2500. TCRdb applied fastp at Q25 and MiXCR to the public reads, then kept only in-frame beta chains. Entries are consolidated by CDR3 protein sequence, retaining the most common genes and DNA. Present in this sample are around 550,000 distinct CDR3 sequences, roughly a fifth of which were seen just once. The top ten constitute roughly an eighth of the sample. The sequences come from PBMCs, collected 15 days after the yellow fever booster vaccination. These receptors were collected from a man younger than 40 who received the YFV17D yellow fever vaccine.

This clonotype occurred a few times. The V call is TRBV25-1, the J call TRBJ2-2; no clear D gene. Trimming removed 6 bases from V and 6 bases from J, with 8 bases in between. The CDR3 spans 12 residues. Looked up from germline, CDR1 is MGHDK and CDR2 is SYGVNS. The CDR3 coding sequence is TGTGCCAGCAGAAATTCGGCCGGGGAGCTGTTTTTT. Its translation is CASRNSAGELFF. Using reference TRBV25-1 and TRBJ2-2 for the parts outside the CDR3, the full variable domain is EADIYQTPRYLVIGTGKKITLECSQTMGHDKMYWYQQDPGMELHLIHYSYGVNSTEKGDLSSESTVSRIRTEHFPLTLESARPSHTSQYLCASRNSAGELFFGEGSRLTVL.

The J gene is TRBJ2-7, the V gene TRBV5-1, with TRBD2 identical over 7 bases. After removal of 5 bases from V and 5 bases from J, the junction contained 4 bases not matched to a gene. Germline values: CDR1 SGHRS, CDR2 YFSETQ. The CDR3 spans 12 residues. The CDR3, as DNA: TGCGCCAGCAGTGGCGGGAGAGACGAGCAGTACTTC. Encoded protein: CASSGGRDEQYF.

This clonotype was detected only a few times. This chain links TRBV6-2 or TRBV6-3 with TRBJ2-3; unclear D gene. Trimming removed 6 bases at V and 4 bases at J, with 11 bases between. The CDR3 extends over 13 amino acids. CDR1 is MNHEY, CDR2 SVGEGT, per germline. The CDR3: CASRPIEADTQYF. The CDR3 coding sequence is TGTGCCAGCAGGCCGATAGAGGCAGATACGCAGTATTTT.

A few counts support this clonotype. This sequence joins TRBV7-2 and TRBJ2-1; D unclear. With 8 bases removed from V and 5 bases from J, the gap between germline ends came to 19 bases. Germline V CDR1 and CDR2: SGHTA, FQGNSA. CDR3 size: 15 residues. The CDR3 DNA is TGTGCCAGCTCAATATCTTACATACCAAACAATGAGCAGTTCTTC. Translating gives CASSISYIPNNEQFF.

The CDR3 spells CASSSLAGGSADTQYF. CDR3 bases: TGTGCCAGCAGCTCCCTAGCGGGAGGATCCGCAGATACGCAGTATTTT. This sequence joins TRBV7-6 and TRBJ2-3; 11 bases are a match to TRBD2. The CDR3 length is 16 residues. V lost 4 bases, J lost 4 bases, and 7 bases stayed unmatched. Per the germline V gene, CDR1 is SGHVS and CDR2 is FNYEAQ.

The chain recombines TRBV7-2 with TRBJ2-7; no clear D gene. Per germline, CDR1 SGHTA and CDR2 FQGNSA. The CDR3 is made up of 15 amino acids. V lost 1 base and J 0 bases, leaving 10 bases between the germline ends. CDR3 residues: CASSLVPVSSYEQYF. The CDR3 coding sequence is TGTGCCAGCAGCTTAGTACCCGTGAGCTCCTACGAGCAGTACTTC.

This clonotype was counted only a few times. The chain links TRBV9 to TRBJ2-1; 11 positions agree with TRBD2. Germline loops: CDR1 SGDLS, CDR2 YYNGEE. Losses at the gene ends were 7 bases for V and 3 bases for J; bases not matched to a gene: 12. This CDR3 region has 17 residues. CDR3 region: CASALGASGRLYNEQFF. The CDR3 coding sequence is TGTGCCAGCGCCCTTGGGGCTAGCGGGAGGCTCTACAATGAGCAGTTCTTC.

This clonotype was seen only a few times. For the CDR3, the DNA is TGTGCCACCAGTGACATCAGGGGGGAGACCCAGTACTTC. The encoded protein is CATSDIRGETQYF. The chain is built from TRBV24-1 and TRBJ2-5; 7 nucleotides agree with TRBD1. The CDR3 is made up of 13 amino acids. Losses at the gene ends were 4 bases for V and 5 bases for J; bases not matched to a gene: 3. Germline V gives CDR1 KGHDR, CDR2 SFDVKD.

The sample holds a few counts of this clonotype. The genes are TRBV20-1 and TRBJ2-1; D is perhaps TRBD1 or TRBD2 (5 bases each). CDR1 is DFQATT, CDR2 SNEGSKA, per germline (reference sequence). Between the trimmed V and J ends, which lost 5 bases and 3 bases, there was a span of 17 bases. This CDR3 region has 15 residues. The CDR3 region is CSASSPGTSYNEQFF. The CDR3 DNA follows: TGCAGTGCTTCCTCACCCGGGACCAGCTACAATGAGCAGTTCTTC.

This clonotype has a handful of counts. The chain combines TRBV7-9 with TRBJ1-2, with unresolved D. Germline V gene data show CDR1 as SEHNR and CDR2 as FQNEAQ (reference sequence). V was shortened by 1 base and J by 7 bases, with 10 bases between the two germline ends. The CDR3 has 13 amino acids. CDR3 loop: CASSLGADRGYTF. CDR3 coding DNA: TGTGCCAGCAGCTTAGGCGCCGATCGTGGCTACACCTTC.

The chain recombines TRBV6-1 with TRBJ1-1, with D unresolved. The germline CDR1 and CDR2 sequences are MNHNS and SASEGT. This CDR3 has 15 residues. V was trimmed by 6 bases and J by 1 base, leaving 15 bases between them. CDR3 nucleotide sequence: TGTGCCAGCAGCCCCGGCCGACACCGGAACACTGAAGCTTTCTTT. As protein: CASSPGRHRNTEAFF.

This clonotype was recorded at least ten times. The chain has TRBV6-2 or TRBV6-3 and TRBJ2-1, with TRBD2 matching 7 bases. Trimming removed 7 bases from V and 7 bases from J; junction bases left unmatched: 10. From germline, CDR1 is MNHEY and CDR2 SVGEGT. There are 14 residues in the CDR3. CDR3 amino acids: CASTGGSRRNEQFF. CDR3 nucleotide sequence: TGTGCCAGCACTGGCGGGAGTAGAAGGAATGAGCAGTTCTTC.

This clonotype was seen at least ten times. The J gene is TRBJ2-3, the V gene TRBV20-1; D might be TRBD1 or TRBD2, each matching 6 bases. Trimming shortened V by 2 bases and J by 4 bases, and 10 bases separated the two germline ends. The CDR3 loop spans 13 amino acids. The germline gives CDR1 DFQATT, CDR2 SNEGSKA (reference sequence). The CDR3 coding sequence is TGCAGTGCTAGATGGGGGGCCGCAGATACGCAGTATTTT. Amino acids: CSARWGAADTQYF.

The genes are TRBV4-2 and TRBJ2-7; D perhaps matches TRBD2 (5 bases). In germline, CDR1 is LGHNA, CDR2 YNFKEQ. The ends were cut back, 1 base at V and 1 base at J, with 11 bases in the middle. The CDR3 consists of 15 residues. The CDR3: CASSQGERMSYEQYF. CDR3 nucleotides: TGTGCCAGCAGCCAAGGCGAGCGGATGTCCTACGAGCAGTACTTC.

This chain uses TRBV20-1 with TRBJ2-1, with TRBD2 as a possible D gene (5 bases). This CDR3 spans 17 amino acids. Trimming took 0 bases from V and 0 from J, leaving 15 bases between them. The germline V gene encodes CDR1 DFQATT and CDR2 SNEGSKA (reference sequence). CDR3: CSARDPLAESSYNEQFF. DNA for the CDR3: TGCAGTGCTAGAGATCCGCTAGCAGAAAGCTCCTACAATGAGCAGTTCTTC.

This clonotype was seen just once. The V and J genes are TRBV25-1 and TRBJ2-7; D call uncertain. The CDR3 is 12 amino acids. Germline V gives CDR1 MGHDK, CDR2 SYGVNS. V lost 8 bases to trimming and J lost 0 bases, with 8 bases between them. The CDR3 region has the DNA TGTGCCAGCGCACCGGCCTCCTACGAGCAGTACTTC. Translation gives CASAPASYEQYF.

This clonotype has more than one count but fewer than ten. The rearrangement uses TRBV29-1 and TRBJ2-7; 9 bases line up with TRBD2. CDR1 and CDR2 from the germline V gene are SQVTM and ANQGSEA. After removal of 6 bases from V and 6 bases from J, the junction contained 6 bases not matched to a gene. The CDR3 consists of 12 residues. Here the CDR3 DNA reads TGCAGCGTCAGAATAGCGGGAGTCGAGCAGTACTTC. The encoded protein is CSVRIAGVEQYF.

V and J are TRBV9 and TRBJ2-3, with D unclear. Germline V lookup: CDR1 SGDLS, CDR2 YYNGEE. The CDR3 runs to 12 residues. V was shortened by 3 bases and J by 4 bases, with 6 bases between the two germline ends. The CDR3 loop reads CASSGESDTQYF. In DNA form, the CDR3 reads TGTGCCAGCAGCGGAGAATCAGATACGCAGTATTTT.

The CDR3 DNA is TGTGCCAGCAGTTACTCGAGACAGCCCTACGAGCAGTACTTC. Amino acid sequence: CASSYSRQPYEQYF. The gene calls are TRBV6-5 and TRBJ2-7, with TRBD1 as a possible D gene (5 bases). Germline V gene data show CDR1 as MNHEY and CDR2 as SVGAGI. The CDR3 consists of 14 residues. Trimming shortened V by 0 bases and J by 2 bases, and 8 bases separated the two germline ends.

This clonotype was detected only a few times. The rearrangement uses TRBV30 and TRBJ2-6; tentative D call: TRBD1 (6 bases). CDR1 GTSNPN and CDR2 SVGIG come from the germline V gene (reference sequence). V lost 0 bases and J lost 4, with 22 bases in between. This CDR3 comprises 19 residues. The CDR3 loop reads CAWSVFPGQSRQGANVLTF. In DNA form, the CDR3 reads TGTGCCTGGAGTGTTTTTCCGGGACAATCACGTCAGGGGGCCAACGTCCTGACTTTC.

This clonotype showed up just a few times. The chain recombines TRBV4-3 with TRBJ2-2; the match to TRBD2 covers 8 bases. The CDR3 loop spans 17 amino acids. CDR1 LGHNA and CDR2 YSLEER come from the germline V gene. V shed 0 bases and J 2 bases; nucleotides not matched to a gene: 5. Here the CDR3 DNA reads TGCGCCAGCAGCCAAGATCAGAGCGGGAGAAACACCGGGGAGCTGTTTTTT. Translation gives CASSQDQSGRNTGELFF.

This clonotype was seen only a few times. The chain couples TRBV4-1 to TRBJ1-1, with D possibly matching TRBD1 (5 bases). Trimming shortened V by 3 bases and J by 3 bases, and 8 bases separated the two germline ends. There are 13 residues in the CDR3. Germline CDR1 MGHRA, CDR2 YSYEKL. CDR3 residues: CASSQETDTEAFF. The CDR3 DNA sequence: TGCGCCAGCAGCCAGGAGACAGACACTGAAGCTTTCTTT.